These T cell receptor beta chains were read from a single sample in a study of cytomegalovirus exposure and HLA in healthy donors. Only in-frame clones appear in the TCRdb table, and some are missing; sequencing was by immunoSEQ multiplex PCR. The data show 90,000 to 120,000 clones, roughly three quarters seen once. The sequencing sample was made of PBMCs. Every receptor here comes from a middle-aged woman in good health and CMV-seronegative. CDR3s include the opening cysteine and the closing phenylalanine or tryptophan. The D gene is left open where the match is weak. Only some rows state a clone size, as once, few, many or a class for expanded clones.

d_call	v_call	clone_size	j_call	cdr3_aa	cdr3_nt
TRBD1	TRBV6-1	-	TRBJ2-7	CASIDRAFNYEQYF	TGTGCCAGCATAGACAGGGCGTTTAACTACGAGCAGTACTTC
-	TRBV18	-	TRBJ2-2	CASSPRRGTGELFF	TGTGCCAGCTCCCCACGAAGGGGCACCGGGGAGCTGTTTTTT
-	TRBV19	-	TRBJ1-1	CASSISGMNTEAFF	TGTGCCAGTAGTATCTCAGGCATGAACACTGAAGCTTTCTTT
-	TRBV28	few	TRBJ1-2	CAGSDKYGYTF	TGTGCCGGATCGGACAAATATGGCTACACCTTC
TRBD1	TRBV28	-	TRBJ1-2	CASSLDRVIGYGYTF	TGTGCCAGCAGTCTTGACAGGGTGATCGGCTATGGCTACACCTTC
TRBD1	TRBV6-6	few	TRBJ2-7	CATQTGYDEQYF	TGTGCCACCCAGACAGGGTATGACGAGCAGTACTTC
-	TRBV15	-	TRBJ2-7	CATSGGSTYEQYF	TGTGCCACCAGCGGCGGGTCAACCTACGAGCAGTACTTC
TRBD2	TRBV19	-	TRBJ2-2	CASRPPGLAGGPHTGELFF	TGTGCCAGTAGACCCCCGGGACTAGCGGGAGGGCCGCACACCGGGGAGCTGTTTTTT
-	TRBV5-1	-	TRBJ1-1	CASTGQSRMNTEAFF	TGCGCCAGCACAGGACAGTCCAGGATGAACACTGAAGCTTTCTTT
-	TRBV4-2	few	TRBJ2-7	CASSQLDTPYEQYF	TGTGCCAGCAGCCAACTTGACACCCCCTACGAGCAGTACTTC
TRBD1	TRBV5-1	-	TRBJ2-7	CASSLASNRGAYEQYF	TGCGCCAGCAGCTTAGCTTCGAACAGGGGGGCCTACGAGCAGTACTTC
-	TRBV2	few	TRBJ2-1	CASSPGGDRLFTGNEQFF	TGTGCCAGCAGTCCTGGCGGGGACCGTCTCTTCACCGGCAATGAGCAGTTCTTC
TRBD2	TRBV2	few	TRBJ2-7	CASSRERDGTEQYF	TGTGCCAGCAGTAGGGAGCGGGATGGGACCGAGCAGTACTTC
-	TRBV4-2	-	TRBJ2-7	CASSQDEGEGPYEQYF	TGTGCCAGCAGCCAAGATGAGGGGGAGGGCCCCTACGAGCAGTACTTC
TRBD1	TRBV4-1	-	TRBJ2-2	CASSQDSRGRTGELFF	TGCGCCAGCAGCCAAGATTCCAGGGGGCGTACCGGGGAGCTGTTTTTT
-	TRBV28	-	TRBJ1-5	CASSLGWRTQHF	TGTGCCAGCAGTTTAGGCTGGCGGACCCAGCATTTT
TRBD2	TRBV5-1	-	TRBJ2-3	CASSLGGLAGPTDTQYF	TGCGCCAGCAGCTTGGGGGGGCTAGCGGGGCCCACAGATACGCAGTATTTT
-	TRBV6-4	-	TRBJ2-1	CASSKRAGGYNEQFF	TGTGCCAGCAGCAAGCGGGCAGGAGGATACAATGAGCAGTTCTTC
-	TRBV5-4	-	TRBJ2-1	CASSSGTLDEQFF	TGTGCCAGCAGCTCGGGGACATTGGATGAGCAGTTCTTC
TRBD2	TRBV4-1	-	TRBJ2-1	CASSQTLPASGSGSKFF	TGCGCCAGCAGCCAGACCCTACCGGCTAGCGGGAGTGGTAGTAAGTTCTTC
-	TRBV27	-	TRBJ1-5	CASSLMAGNNQPQHF	TGTGCCAGCAGTTTGATGGCAGGGAATAATCAGCCCCAGCATTTT
TRBD1	TRBV10-3	-	TRBJ2-1	CAISPGTVVVAQFF	TGTGCCATCAGTCCCGGGACAGTCGTGGTAGCGCAGTTCTTC